A single sample gave rise to the 10 T cell receptor beta chains below, sequenced in a study of T cells expressing NK-cell markers. No DNA is given; TCRdb re-called the 5' RACE reads and lists each CDR3 protein once. This repertoire includes approximately 420,000 distinct CDR3 sequences. Material for sequencing was blood T cells: a sorted CD56 or NKG2C T cell subset, CD4+ or CD8+ T cells, or bulk PBMC T cells (not recorded which). The receptors were gathered from a woman aged 45-65 years in good health.

This rearrangement joins TRBV12-5 to TRBJ1-5; TCRdb selects TRBD1, and the lack of DNA leaves this call unchecked. The CDR3 contains 15 residues. CDR1 is LGHNT, CDR2 FRNRAP, per germline. CDR3 protein: CASAEEVRGDQPQHF.

This chain joins TRBV29-1 and TRBJ2-2. This CDR3 contains 13 residues. The germline gives CDR1 SQVTM, CDR2 ANQGSEA. The CDR3 loop is CSVITYFREELFF.

The CDR3 sequence is CATRGLPNTEAFF. The chain links TRBV10-3 to TRBJ1-1. Germline V lookup: CDR1 ENHRY, CDR2 SYGVKD. This CDR3 is 13 amino acids long.

This rearrangement joins TRBV12-3 or TRBV12-4 to TRBJ1-1; lacking DNA, the TRBD1 call made by TCRdb goes unchecked. The CDR3 totals 15 residues. The CDR3 is CASSVGGLGNTEAFF.

V usage is TRBV6-6 and J usage is TRBJ2-3; TCRdb's D gene call, TRBD2, goes unchecked for lack of DNA. Germline-derived CDR1 and CDR2 are MNHNY and SVGAGI (reference sequence). The CDR3 is made up of 15 amino acids. CDR3 region: CATRTSGSGTDTQYF.

The rearrangement joins TRBV7-2 to TRBJ2-1; TCRdb indicates TRBD2, and absent DNA this call remains unverified. The length of the CDR3 is 15 residues. Germline V gives CDR1 SGHTA, CDR2 FQGNSA. Here the CDR3 reads CASSLGGAPGLVPFF.

The chain links TRBV7-2 to TRBJ1-1; absent DNA, TCRdb's TRBD1 call cannot be checked. Germline CDR1 is SGHTA and CDR2 is FQGNSA. The CDR3 contains 13 residues. CDR3 protein: CASSQAGYTEAFF.

The genes are TRBV7-9 and TRBJ2-7; TCRdb's D gene call, TRBD1, goes unchecked for lack of DNA. Germline loops: CDR1 SEHNR, CDR2 FQNEAQ (reference sequence). CDR3 length: 13 amino acids. The CDR3 here is CASTEGFLDEQYF. Together with reference TRBV7-9 and TRBJ2-7, the CDR3 gives the full variable domain: DTGVSQNPRHKITKRGQNVTFRCDPISEHNRLYWYRQTLGQGPEFLTYFQNEAQLEKSRLLSDRFSAERPKGSFSTLEIQRTEQGDSAMYLCASTEGFLDEQYFGPGTRLTVT.

The chain links TRBV2 to TRBJ2-7; TCRdb selects TRBD1, and the lack of DNA leaves this call unchecked. The CDR3 is 14 amino acids. Per germline, CDR1 SNHLY and CDR2 FYNNEI. The chain's CDR3 is CASSVPGSKNEQYF.

V is TRBV5-1 and J is TRBJ1-6; the TRBD1 assignment by TCRdb is unverifiable without DNA. The germline V gene encodes CDR1 SGHRS and CDR2 YFSETQ. CDR3 length equals 15 residues. CDR3 loop: CASSAPDRGPSPLHF.